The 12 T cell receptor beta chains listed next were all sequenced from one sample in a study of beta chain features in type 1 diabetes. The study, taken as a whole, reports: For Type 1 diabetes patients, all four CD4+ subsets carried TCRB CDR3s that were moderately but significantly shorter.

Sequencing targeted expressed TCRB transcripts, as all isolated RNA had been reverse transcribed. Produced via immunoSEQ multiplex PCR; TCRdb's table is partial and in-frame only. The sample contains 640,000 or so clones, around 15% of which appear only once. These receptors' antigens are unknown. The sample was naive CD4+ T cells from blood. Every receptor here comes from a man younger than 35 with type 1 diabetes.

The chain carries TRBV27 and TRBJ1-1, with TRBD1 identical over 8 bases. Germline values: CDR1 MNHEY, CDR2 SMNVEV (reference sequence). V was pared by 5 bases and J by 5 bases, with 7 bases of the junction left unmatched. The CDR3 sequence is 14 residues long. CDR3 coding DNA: TGTGCCAGCAGTATTCGACAGGGGAGGACTGAAGCTTTCTTT. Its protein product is CASSIRQGRTEAFF.

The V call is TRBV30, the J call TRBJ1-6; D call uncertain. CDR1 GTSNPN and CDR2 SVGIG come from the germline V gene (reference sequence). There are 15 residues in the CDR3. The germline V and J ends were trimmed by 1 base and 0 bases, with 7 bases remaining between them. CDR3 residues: CAWSGRSSYNSPLHF. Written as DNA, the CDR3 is TGTGCCTGGAGTGGGCGTAGCTCCTATAATTCACCCCTCCACTTT.

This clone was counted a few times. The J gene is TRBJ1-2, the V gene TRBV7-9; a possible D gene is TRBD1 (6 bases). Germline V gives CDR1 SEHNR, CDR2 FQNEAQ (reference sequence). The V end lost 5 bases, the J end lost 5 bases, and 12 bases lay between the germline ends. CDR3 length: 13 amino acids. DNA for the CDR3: TGTGCCAGCAGCACGACAGGAGAGTATGGCTACACCTTC. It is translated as CASSTTGEYGYTF.

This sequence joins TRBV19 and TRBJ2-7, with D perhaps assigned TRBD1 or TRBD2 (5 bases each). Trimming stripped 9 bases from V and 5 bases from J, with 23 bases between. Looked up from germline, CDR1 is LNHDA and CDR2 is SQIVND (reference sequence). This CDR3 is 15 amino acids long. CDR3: CASRPGAAALDEQYF. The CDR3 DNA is TGTGCCAGCCGCCCCGGGGCGGCAGCTTTGGACGAGCAGTACTTC.

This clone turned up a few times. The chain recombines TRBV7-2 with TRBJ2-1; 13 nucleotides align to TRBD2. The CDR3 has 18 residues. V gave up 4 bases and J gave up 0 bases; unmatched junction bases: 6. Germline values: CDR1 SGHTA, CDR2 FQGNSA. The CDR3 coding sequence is TGTGCCAGCAGCTCGAGACTAGCGGGGGGACGCTCCTACAATGAGCAGTTCTTC. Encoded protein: CASSSRLAGGRSYNEQFF.

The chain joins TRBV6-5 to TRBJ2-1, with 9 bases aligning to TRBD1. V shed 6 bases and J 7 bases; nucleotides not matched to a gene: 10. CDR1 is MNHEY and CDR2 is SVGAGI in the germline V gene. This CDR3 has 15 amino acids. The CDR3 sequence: CASRPYLQGANEQFF. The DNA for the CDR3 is TGTGCCAGCAGACCCTATCTACAGGGGGCAAATGAGCAGTTCTTC.

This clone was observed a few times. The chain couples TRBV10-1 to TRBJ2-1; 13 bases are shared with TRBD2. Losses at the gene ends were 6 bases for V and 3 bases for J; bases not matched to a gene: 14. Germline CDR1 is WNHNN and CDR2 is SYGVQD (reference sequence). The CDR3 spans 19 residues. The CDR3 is CASSSGLAGKTTRYNEQFF. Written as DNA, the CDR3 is TGCGCCAGCAGCTCGGGACTAGCGGGGAAGACGACGCGCTACAATGAGCAGTTCTTC.

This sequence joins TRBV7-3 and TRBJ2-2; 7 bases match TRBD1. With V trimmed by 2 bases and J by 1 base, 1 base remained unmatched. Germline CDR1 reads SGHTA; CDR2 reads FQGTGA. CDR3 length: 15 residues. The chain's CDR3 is CASSLQGENTGELFF. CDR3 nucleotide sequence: TGTGCCAGCAGCTTACAGGGGGAGAACACCGGGGAGCTGTTTTTT.

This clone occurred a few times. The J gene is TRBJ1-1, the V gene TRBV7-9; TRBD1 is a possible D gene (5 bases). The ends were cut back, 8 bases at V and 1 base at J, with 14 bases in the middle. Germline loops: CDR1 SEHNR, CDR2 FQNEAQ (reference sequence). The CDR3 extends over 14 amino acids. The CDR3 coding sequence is TGTGCCAGCGTCGGGGCTCAATGGAACACTGAAGCTTTCTTT. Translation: CASVGAQWNTEAFF.

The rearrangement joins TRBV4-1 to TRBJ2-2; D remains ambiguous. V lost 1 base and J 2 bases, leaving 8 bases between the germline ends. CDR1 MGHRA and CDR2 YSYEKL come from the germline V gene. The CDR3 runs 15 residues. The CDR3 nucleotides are TGCGCCAGCAGCCAAGCCAGGCCTAACACCGGGGAGCTGTTTTTT. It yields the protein CASSQARPNTGELFF.

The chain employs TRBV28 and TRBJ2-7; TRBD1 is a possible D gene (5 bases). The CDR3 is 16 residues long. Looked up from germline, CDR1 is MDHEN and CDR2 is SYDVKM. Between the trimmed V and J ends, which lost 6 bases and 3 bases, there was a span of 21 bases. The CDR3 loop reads CASRLTPGTGDYEQYF. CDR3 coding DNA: TGTGCCAGCAGGCTGACACCGGGTACAGGCGACTACGAGCAGTACTTC.

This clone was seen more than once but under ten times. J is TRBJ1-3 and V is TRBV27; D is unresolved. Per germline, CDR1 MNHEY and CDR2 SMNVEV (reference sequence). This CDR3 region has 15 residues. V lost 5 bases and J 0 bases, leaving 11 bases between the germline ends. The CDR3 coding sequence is TGTGCCAGCAGTCCCCTGTATACCTCTGGAAACACCATATATTTT. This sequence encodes CASSPLYTSGNTIYF.